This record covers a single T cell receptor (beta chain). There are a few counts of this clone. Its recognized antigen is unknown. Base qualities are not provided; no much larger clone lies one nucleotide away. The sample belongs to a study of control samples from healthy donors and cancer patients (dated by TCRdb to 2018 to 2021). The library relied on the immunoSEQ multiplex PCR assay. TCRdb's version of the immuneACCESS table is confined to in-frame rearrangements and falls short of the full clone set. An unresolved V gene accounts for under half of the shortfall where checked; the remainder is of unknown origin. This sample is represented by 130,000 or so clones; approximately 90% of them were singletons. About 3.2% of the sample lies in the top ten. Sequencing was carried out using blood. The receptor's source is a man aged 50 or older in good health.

Here the CDR3 is given as CASREISTATNEKLFF. The DNA is TGTGCCAGCAGAGAAATTTCGACAGCAACTAATGAAAAACTGTTTTTT. The chain joins TRBV6-6 to TRBJ1-4; a weak D assignment points to TRBD1 (5 bases agree). There are 16 amino acids in the CDR3, from cysteine to phenylalanine inclusive. Kept here is only the CDR3 DNA, which spans 48 bases and is read in frame from base 1. CDR1 and CDR2, looked up from the germline V gene (reference sequence), are MNHNY and SVGAGI. V is reduced by 6 bases and J by 0 bases, leaving a spacing of 14 bases between them.